The entry below describes one T cell receptor (beta chain). Methods used by the authors: Reference gene primer amplification in the assay estimated nucleated cell counts. Clones were sequenced by immunoSEQ multiplex PCR, and TCRdb holds only the in-frame ones, with some missing. The V and J calls and the clone size are those of that table, but D and trimming were determined from the DNA. The repertoire holds roughly 130,000 clones, 80% seen once, with about a sixth in the top ten. These data belong to a study of blood T cell repertoires in COVID-19. Background on the study: The United States, Italy and Spain supplied acute and convalescent COVID-19 samples. Sources were T cells, B-cell-depleted T cells, or PBMCs; the material itself was cDNA or gDNA.

The CDR3 totals 14 residues. V lost 3 bases, J lost 4 bases, and 5 bases stayed unmatched. Germline CDR1 and CDR2: GTSNPN and SVGIG (reference sequence). The sequencing input was peripheral blood. This TCR was recovered from a man aged 60 to 69 with active or convalescent COVID-19. The chain has TRBV30 and TRBJ2-5; 10 bases map to TRBD1. CDR3 nucleotides: TGTGCCTGGAGCGGGACAGGGGATGGAGAGACCCAGTACTTC. Protein product: CAWSGTGDGETQYF.